The rows below give T cell receptor beta chains drawn from one sample of a study of T-cell memory formation after mild COVID-19. TCRdb passed the 5' RACE reads through MiXCR, listing each CDR3 protein once. The table shows 250,000 to 350,000 distinct CDR3 sequences, with roughly 17% occurring only once. The specimen was PBMCs or a T cell subset sorted from them (not recorded which). These receptors originate from a man aged 18 to 35 who had mild COVID-19 (a few samples of this study predate the infection). Cell type and time point are not known. The conserved cysteine and the conserved F or W are not part of the CDR3 here.

j_call v_call cdr3_length cdr3_aa
TRBJ2-5 TRBV7-2 17 ASSLSVRLAGGPRETQY
TRBJ1-4 TRBV4-3 13 ASSLYLTGDEKLF
TRBJ2-2 TRBV18 15 ASSLWTGAPNTGELF
TRBJ2-1 TRBV5-6 10 ASSLAIREQF
TRBJ2-5 TRBV6-1 11 ASRPGGQETQY
TRBJ2-3 TRBV3-1 13 ASSPLMEFTDTQY
TRBJ1-5 TRBV2 13 ASSLDPGTNQPQH
TRBJ1-1 TRBV29-1 11 SVRQGAHTEAF
TRBJ1-5 TRBV6-5 6 ASAPQH
TRBJ2-5 TRBV29-1 12 SVAGQGGIETQY
TRBJ2-7 TRBV5-4 11 ASSPYGTYEQY
TRBJ2-3 TRBV11-2 12 ASAGEVSTDTQY
TRBJ2-7 TRBV7-9 15 ASSSYRGRTPFYEQY
TRBJ2-3 TRBV6-2/TRBV6-3 12 ASKPPQGVDTQY
TRBJ2-5 TRBV20-1 13 SARGGGGVGETQY
TRBJ1-1 TRBV6-2/TRBV6-3 10 ASSFDRTEAF
TRBJ2-1 TRBV6-5 14 ASRSPPGLANHEQF
TRBJ1-2 TRBV6-5 10 ASSSGILGYT
TRBJ2-3 TRBV5-1 14 ASSLGVGGPLNTQY
TRBJ1-2 TRBV6-1 12 ASSPTGGLYGYT
TRBJ1-2 TRBV9 15 ASSVASPAGADYGYT
TRBJ1-3 TRBV4-3 13 ASSQDRVGGNTIY
TRBJ2-1 TRBV24-1 11 ATSDFQWSEQF
TRBJ2-5 TRBV7-7 12 ASSLRDPPETQY
TRBJ1-1 TRBV10-3 11 AISVRGNTEAF
TRBJ2-2 TRBV20-1 15 SARDFERGGNTGELF
TRBJ2-1 TRBV25-1 10 ASSEGVDEQF
TRBJ1-5 TRBV18 13 ASSPGQSRDQPQH
TRBJ2-3 TRBV20-1 11 SAPIEGTDTQY
TRBJ1-1 TRBV18 12 ASSPGAWDTEAF
TRBJ2-3 TRBV2 12 ASSITTGTDTQY
TRBJ1-1 TRBV6-5 12 ASSYGGQGEEAF
TRBJ1-5 TRBV5-8 13 ASSPGQGAHQPQH
TRBJ2-4 TRBV3-1 11 ASSQRSRGPEY
TRBJ2-7 TRBV14 16 ASSHGGRRGTGYSEQY
TRBJ2-3 TRBV9 12 ASSVAGGSDTQY
TRBJ2-7 TRBV7-8 12 ASSPPAHSYEQY
TRBJ2-3 TRBV4-1 13 ASSQHGTPTDTQY
TRBJ2-3 TRBV12-3/TRBV12-4 9 ASTPRTTQY
TRBJ2-2 TRBV5-1 11 ASSSGAAGELF
TRBJ1-3 TRBV20-1 11 SARENPGNTIY
TRBJ1-1 TRBV12-3/TRBV12-4 9 ASTLAPEAF
TRBJ2-1 TRBV6-5 11 ASSYSKGNEQF
TRBJ1-2 TRBV4-2 12 SSSQEQSDYGYT
TRBJ2-7 TRBV7-6 12 ASSPGTGGREQY
TRBJ2-5 TRBV28 11 ASSLSRVGTQY
TRBJ1-2 TRBV12-3/TRBV12-4 11 ASSHPAGPDYT
TRBJ2-7 TRBV12-3/TRBV12-4 11 ASSSAISYEQY
TRBJ2-1 TRBV4-2 14 ASSQEDQRGPNEQF
TRBJ2-2 TRBV7-3 11 ASSSLIHGELF
TRBJ1-1 TRBV21-1 11 ASSKASPPEAF
TRBJ2-5 TRBV21-1 13 ASSPTSGGKETQY
TRBJ2-5 TRBV20-1 13 SASDFSRGGETQY